Sequencing of this T cell receptor beta chain was carried out in a study of regulatory T cells in long-lasting Graves disease. As concerns this clonotype: The antigen remains undetermined. This likely comes from a read error, as the CDR3 has no conserved phenylalanine or tryptophan at its end.

The authors built TCR beta libraries using iRepertoire HTBI primers and Arm-PCR of CDR3 regions. TCRdb re-derived calls from the multiplex PCR reads in MiXCR, one entry per CDR3 protein. The sample contains 360,000 or so distinct CDR3 sequences, 16% of which appear only once. CDR1 is SNHLY and CDR2 is FYNNEI in the germline V gene. The CDR3 totals 16 residues. Trimming left V 6 bases short and J 0 bases short, with 15 bases between. Study outcomes and limitations: Persistent cases favored TRBV28, TRBJ1-2 and TRBJ2-5.

Stated time point: newly diagnosed GD, antithyroid drugs for less than 3 months. TCR sequences were obtained from RNA taken from PBMCs. These data were also filed under a second study, of T cells in Graves' hyperthyroidism and ophthalmopathy. That paper notes: Patients counted as stable if ophthalmopathy did not develop within 18 months.

J is TRBJ1-5 and V is TRBV2; TRBD1 is a possible D gene (5 bases). The receptor comes from a man aged 40-49 years with Graves disease. Sequenced here: peripheral blood mononuclear cells (PBMCs), sampled at new diagnosis, from a patient treated with antithyroid drugs. The CDR3 protein is CASRGDGTYSNQPQHS. CDR3 coding DNA: TGTGCCAGCAGGGGGGACGGCACTTATAGCAATCAGCCCCAGCATTCT.